This TCR beta chain derives from a study of blood T cell repertoires in COVID-19. The overall study: There were acute and convalescent COVID-19 samples, and they came from the United States, Italy and Spain. T cells, B-cell-depleted T cells, or PBMCs provided the cDNA or gDNA that served as material.

The CDR3 covers 14 residues. V dropped 5 bases and J dropped 6; count of bases not matched to a gene: 5. CDR1 MGHRA and CDR2 YSYEKL come from the germline V gene. Authors' methods: Estimated nucleated cell counts came from reference gene primer amplification. Data came from immunoSEQ multiplex PCR; TCRdb stores just in-frame clones and leaves some out. D and trimming were read from the DNA, whereas the V and J calls and clone size are those reported in that table. The table lists roughly 160,000 clones, about 88% of them singletons. The chain links TRBV4-1 to TRBJ2-3; 10 bases align to TRBD2. This sequence was found in a man younger than 30 with acute or convalescent COVID-19. The sample comprised peripheral blood. This CDR3 reads CASSSGGGSDTQYF. The CDR3 nucleotides read TGCGCCAGCAGCAGCGGGGGGGGATCTGATACGCAGTATTTT.